This TCR beta chain was identified during a study of beta chain features in type 1 diabetes. As for this clone: As yet, its antigen is unknown.

The CDR3 is 16 residues long. The ends lost 2 bases at V and 8 bases at J; junction bases unmatched: 4. Germline loops: CDR1 MNHEY, CDR2 SVGAGI. Notes on the study in general: Shorter templates might be favored by PCR, equally in patients and controls. Among patients with Type 1 diabetes, TCRB CDR3s were moderately but significantly shorter in every one of the four CD4+ subsets.

Over 95% purity was reached by all sorted populations. The authors reverse transcribed all of the isolated RNA, so sequencing captured expressed TCRB transcripts. The method was immunoSEQ multiplex PCR; TCRdb's version includes in-frame clones alone and lacks a portion of them. The table has hundreds of thousands of clones, approximately 15% seen once. Sequencing was carried out using central memory CD4+ T cells from blood. This receptor was identified in a man aged 30 to 45 in good health. This chain links TRBV6-5 with TRBJ2-1; TRBD2 agrees at 15 bases. The CDR3, as DNA: TGTGCCAGCAGTTACGGGGGACTAGCGGGAGGCGATGAGCAGTTCTTC. It codes for CASSYGGLAGGDEQFF.